A selection of T cell receptor beta chains follows, all from one sample in a study of T-cell reconstitution after alpha-beta-depleted transplantation in children. MiXCR, applied by TCRdb to the PCR reads, yields one record per CDR3 protein. The table shows approximately 97,000 distinct CDR3 sequences, with roughly 7.2% occurring only once. Specimen: PBMCs, collected before TCRalphabeta/CD19-depleted stem cell transplant. Receptor source: a boy aged 2 to 9 with acute lymphoblastic leukemia, due to receive a stem cell transplant. Each CDR3 is given with its conserved first and last residue.

v_call: TRBV12-3/TRBV12-4; j_call: TRBJ2-7; cdr3_aa: CASRHEQYF
v_call: TRBV7-9; j_call: TRBJ2-7; cdr3_aa: CASSHRASYEQYF
v_call: TRBV7-9; j_call: TRBJ1-6; cdr3_aa: CASRWGQQNSPLHF
v_call: TRBV7-9; j_call: TRBJ1-2; cdr3_aa: CASSQRQYGYTF
v_call: TRBV6-5; j_call: TRBJ1-3; cdr3_aa: CASSYPVSSGNTIYF
v_call: TRBV7-8; j_call: TRBJ1-3; cdr3_aa: CASSHAVSGNTIYF
v_call: TRBV7-6; j_call: TRBJ1-1; cdr3_aa: CASSGDRDGGYTEAFF
v_call: TRBV10-3; j_call: TRBJ2-7; cdr3_aa: CAIDGGHEQYF
v_call: TRBV7-2; j_call: TRBJ2-1; cdr3_aa: CACVEQHNEQFF
v_call: TRBV5-6; j_call: TRBJ1-4; cdr3_aa: CASSLGKVGEKLFF
v_call: TRBV5-1; j_call: TRBJ1-1; cdr3_aa: CASSLSGPNTEAFF
v_call: TRBV14; j_call: TRBJ2-5; cdr3_aa: CASSSGETQYF
v_call: TRBV5-1; j_call: TRBJ2-3; cdr3_aa: CASSLADLDTQYF
v_call: TRBV6-2/TRBV6-3; j_call: TRBJ2-5; cdr3_aa: CASSYSTGGQETQYF
v_call: TRBV9; j_call: TRBJ2-1; cdr3_aa: CASSARGGTYNEQFF
v_call: TRBV25-1; j_call: TRBJ1-2; cdr3_aa: CASSTGNSYGYTF
v_call: TRBV5-6; j_call: TRBJ2-5; cdr3_aa: CASSIGREETQYF
v_call: TRBV6-5; j_call: TRBJ1-1; cdr3_aa: CASSYGGEGTEAFF
v_call: TRBV7-2; j_call: TRBJ1-2; cdr3_aa: CASSLAWGQNYGYTF
v_call: TRBV4-3; j_call: TRBJ2-3; cdr3_aa: CASSQEASLLGQGTDTQYF
v_call: TRBV7-8; j_call: TRBJ2-1; cdr3_aa: CASSSPRNEQFF
v_call: TRBV7-2; j_call: TRBJ2-1; cdr3_aa: CASSLAVTGPSHIDEQFF
v_call: TRBV5-1; j_call: TRBJ2-7; cdr3_aa: CASRDVAGVPYEQYF
v_call: TRBV7-9; j_call: TRBJ2-4; cdr3_aa: CASWNGDPKNIQYF
v_call: TRBV7-9; j_call: TRBJ1-4; cdr3_aa: CASSSIDRELFF
v_call: TRBV3-1; j_call: TRBJ1-3; cdr3_aa: CASSQALVSGNTIYF
v_call: TRBV5-1; j_call: TRBJ2-5; cdr3_aa: CASSLAATGVVETQYF
v_call: TRBV20-1; j_call: TRBJ1-6; cdr3_aa: CSARAPGGDGSPLHF
v_call: TRBV6-2/TRBV6-3; j_call: TRBJ2-3; cdr3_aa: CASSQSASGFFTDTQYF
v_call: TRBV10-3; j_call: TRBJ2-5; cdr3_aa: CAIRGTGTEETQYF
v_call: TRBV20-1; j_call: TRBJ2-3; cdr3_aa: CSAAGQGFSTDTQYF
v_call: TRBV4-1; j_call: TRBJ1-1; cdr3_aa: CASTQQGLVGMNTEAFF
v_call: TRBV4-1; j_call: TRBJ2-2; cdr3_aa: CASSPTGGTGELFF
v_call: TRBV10-3; j_call: TRBJ2-7; cdr3_aa: CAISGLGGTLYEQYF
v_call: TRBV20-1; j_call: TRBJ2-3; cdr3_aa: CSARVWGRRGGPTDTQYF
v_call: TRBV24-1; j_call: TRBJ1-2; cdr3_aa: CATSDRTGANYGYTF
v_call: TRBV5-1; j_call: TRBJ1-1; cdr3_aa: CASSPQQGTTEAFF
v_call: TRBV12-3/TRBV12-4; j_call: TRBJ2-3; cdr3_aa: CASRTGATDTQYF
v_call: TRBV4-1; j_call: TRBJ2-1; cdr3_aa: CASSQTSGVSSYNEQFF
v_call: TRBV7-2; j_call: TRBJ1-5; cdr3_aa: CASSRLGAGSNQPQHF
v_call: TRBV20-1; j_call: TRBJ1-5; cdr3_aa: CSARDPTTDGNQPQHF
v_call: TRBV7-6; j_call: TRBJ1-2; cdr3_aa: CASSLADNYGYTF
v_call: TRBV29-1; j_call: TRBJ2-7; cdr3_aa: CSVDGQGYEQYF
v_call: TRBV14; j_call: TRBJ2-1; cdr3_aa: CASSQQRPGNEQFF
v_call: TRBV5-1; j_call: TRBJ2-3; cdr3_aa: CASSTHWGLLADTQYF
v_call: TRBV6-4; j_call: TRBJ2-6; cdr3_aa: CASTPTGGGSGANVLTF